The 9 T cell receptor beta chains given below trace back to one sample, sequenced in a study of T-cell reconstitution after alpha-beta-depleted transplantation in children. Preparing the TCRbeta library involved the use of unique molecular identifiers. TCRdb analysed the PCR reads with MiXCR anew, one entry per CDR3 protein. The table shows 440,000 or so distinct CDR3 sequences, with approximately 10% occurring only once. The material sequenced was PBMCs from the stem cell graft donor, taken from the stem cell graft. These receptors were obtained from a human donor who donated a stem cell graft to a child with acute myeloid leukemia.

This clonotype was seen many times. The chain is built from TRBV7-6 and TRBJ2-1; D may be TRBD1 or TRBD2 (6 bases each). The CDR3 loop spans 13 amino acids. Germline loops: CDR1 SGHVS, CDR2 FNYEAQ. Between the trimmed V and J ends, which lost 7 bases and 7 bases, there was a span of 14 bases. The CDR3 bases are TGTGCCAGCACCTCCCGGGGGCTTAATGAGCAGTTCTTC. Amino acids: CASTSRGLNEQFF.

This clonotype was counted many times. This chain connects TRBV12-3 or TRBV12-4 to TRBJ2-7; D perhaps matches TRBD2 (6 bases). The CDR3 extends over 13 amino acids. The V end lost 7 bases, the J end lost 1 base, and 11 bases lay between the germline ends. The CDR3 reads CASTRDSSYEQYF. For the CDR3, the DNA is TGTGCCAGCACCCGGGACTCATCCTACGAGCAGTACTTC.

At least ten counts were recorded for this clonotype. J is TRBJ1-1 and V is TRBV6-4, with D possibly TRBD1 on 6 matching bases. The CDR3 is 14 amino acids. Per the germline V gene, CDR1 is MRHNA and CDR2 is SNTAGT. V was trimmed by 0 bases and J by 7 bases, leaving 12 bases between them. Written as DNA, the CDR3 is TGTGCCAGCAGTGACTCATACAGGGCTAGTGAAGCTTTCTTT. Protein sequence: CASSDSYRASEAFF.

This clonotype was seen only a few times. The CDR3 loop is CASSSLAGGRRETQYF. CDR3 sequence (DNA): TGTGCCAGCAGCTCCCTAGCGGGGGGTCGTCGAGAGACCCAGTACTTC. The chain carries TRBV7-9 and TRBJ2-5; 11 bases match TRBD2. There are 16 residues in the CDR3. The germline CDR1 and CDR2 sequences are SEHNR and FQNEAQ (reference sequence). V shed 4 bases and J 4 bases; nucleotides not matched to a gene: 8.

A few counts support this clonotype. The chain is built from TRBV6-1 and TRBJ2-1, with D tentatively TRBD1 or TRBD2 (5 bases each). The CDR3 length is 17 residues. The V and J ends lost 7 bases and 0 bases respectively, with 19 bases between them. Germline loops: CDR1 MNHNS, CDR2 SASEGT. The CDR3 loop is CASTLKLGTRSYNEQFF. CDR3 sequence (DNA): TGTGCCAGCACCCTAAAGTTGGGGACCCGCTCCTACAATGAGCAGTTCTTC.

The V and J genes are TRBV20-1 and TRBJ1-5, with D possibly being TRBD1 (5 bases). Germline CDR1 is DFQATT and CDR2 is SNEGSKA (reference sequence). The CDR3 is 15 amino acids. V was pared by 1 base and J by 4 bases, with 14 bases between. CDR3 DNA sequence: TGCAGTGCTAGAGCTCCCCTGGGGGAGAATCAGCCCCAGCATTTT. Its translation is CSARAPLGENQPQHF.

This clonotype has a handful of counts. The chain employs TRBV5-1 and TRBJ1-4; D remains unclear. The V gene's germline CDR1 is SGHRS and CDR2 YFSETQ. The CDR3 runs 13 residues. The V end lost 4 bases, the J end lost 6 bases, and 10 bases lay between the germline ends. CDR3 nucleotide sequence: TGCGCCAGCAGCACCGGGAACTATGAAAAACTGTTTTTT. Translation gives CASSTGNYEKLFF.

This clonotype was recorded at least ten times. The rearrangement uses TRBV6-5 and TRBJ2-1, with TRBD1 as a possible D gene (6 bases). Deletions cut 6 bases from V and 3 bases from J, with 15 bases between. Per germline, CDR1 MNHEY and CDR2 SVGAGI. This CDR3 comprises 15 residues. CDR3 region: CASSIGGSFYNEQFF. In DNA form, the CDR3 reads TGTGCCAGCAGCATAGGGGGAAGTTTCTACAATGAGCAGTTCTTC.

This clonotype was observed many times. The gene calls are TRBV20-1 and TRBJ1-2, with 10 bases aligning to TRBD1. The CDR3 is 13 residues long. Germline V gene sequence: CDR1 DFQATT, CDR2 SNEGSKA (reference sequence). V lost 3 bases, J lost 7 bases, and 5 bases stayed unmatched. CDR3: CSARGGQGGGYTF. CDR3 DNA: TGCAGTGCTAGGGGCGGACAGGGGGGTGGCTACACCTTC.